The TCR beta chain described here comes from a study of type 1 regulatory T cells. Background on the study: An in vitro protocol generated T-allo10, a Tr1-enriched, alloantigen-specific CD4 T cell product.

TCRdb fed the reads into MiXCR, producing one record per CDR3 protein. Among some 60,000 distinct CDR3 sequences listed, 55% to 65% were seen once. Germline V gene sequence: CDR1 GTSNPN, CDR2 SVGIG (reference sequence). CDR3 length: 13 residues. Trimming shortened V by 2 bases and J by 5 bases, and 12 bases separated the two germline ends. With regard to this clonotype: Its antigen is still unknown.

The chain joins TRBV30 to TRBJ1-2; D call uncertain. The sequence derives from a human donor in good health. Specimen: cultured non-Tr1 T cells, either the whole culture or a sorted T cell fraction (not recorded which). The DNA for the CDR3 is TGTGCCTGGAGTCTGTCTCGATCATATGGCTACACCTTC. Protein product: CAWSLSRSYGYTF.